A selection of T cell receptor beta chains follows, all from one sample in a study of cytomegalovirus exposure and HLA in healthy donors. Clones were sequenced by immunoSEQ multiplex PCR, and TCRdb holds only the in-frame ones, with some missing. The sample lists 110,000 to 150,000 clones; roughly three quarters were seen once. Sequences were obtained from PBMCs. The receptors shown here come from a woman aged 40 to 55 in good health and CMV-seronegative. The CDR3 runs from the conserved cysteine through the conserved F or W. The D gene is left open where the match is weak. The size of a clone is reported for some rows only, either as once, few or many, or as a class for expanded clones.

TRBV5-6,TRBJ1-4,.,TRBD1,CASSLDPQGASTGKLFF,TGTGCCAGCAGCTTGGACCCGCAGGGGGCGTCCACGGGTAAACTGTTTTTT
TRBV18,TRBJ1-5,once,.,CASSPTGRNQPQHF,TGTGCCAGCTCACCAACCGGGAGAAATCAGCCCCAGCATTTT
TRBV9,TRBJ1-1,.,.,CASSARPRGVVATEAFF,TGTGCCAGCAGCGCACGACCCAGAGGAGTGGTGGCCACTGAAGCTTTCTTT
TRBV7-9,TRBJ1-1,.,.,CASRGQGGGRYTEAFF,TGTGCCAGCCGGGGCCAAGGGGGGGGCCGGTACACTGAAGCTTTCTTT
TRBV2,TRBJ2-1,.,TRBD2,CASSENSGMGNEQFF,TGTGCCAGCAGCGAGAATAGCGGGATGGGCAATGAGCAGTTCTTC
TRBV18,TRBJ1-5,.,.,CASSPPTSQGFQPQHF,TGTGCCAGCTCACCACCGACTTCCCAGGGCTTCCAGCCCCAGCATTTT
TRBV2,TRBJ1-2,.,TRBD1,CASSPGQGARGYGYTF,TGTGCCAGCAGCCCGGGACAGGGGGCTAGGGGCTATGGCTACACCTTC
TRBV5-1,TRBJ1-4,.,.,CASSLGGSATNEKLFF,TGCGCCAGCAGCTTAGGGGGTTCGGCAACTAATGAAAAACTGTTTTTT
TRBV7-9,TRBJ2-1,.,.,CASSSTEFPSSTNFNEQFF,TGTGCCAGCAGCTCGACTGAGTTCCCATCTAGCACCAATTTCAATGAGCAGTTCTTC
TRBV6-5,TRBJ1-1,.,TRBD1,CASSYSTGLSTEAFF,TGTGCCAGCAGTTACTCGACAGGGTTGAGCACTGAAGCTTTCTTT
TRBV7-2,TRBJ2-5,.,TRBD2,CASTTSGRWGQETQYF,TGTGCCAGCACCACCAGCGGGAGGTGGGGGCAAGAGACCCAGTACTTC